One and the same sample provided the 2 T cell receptor beta chains below, sequenced in a study of long-term antiretroviral therapy in people with HIV. Researchers ran immunoSEQ v3.0 at survey level. Clones were read by immunoSEQ multiplex PCR, and TCRdb kept only the in-frame ones, dropping some. The sample lists roughly 33,000 clones, roughly three quarters occurring once. Sequenced material: unsorted PBMCs, taken 3.1 years after starting antiretroviral therapy. These receptors were collected from a woman between 45 and 60 years old with HIV.

The rearrangement uses TRBV7-6 and TRBJ2-3; the match to TRBD2 covers 8 bases. The trim removed 5 bases at V and 2 bases at J, leaving 12 bases unmatched. Germline assignment: CDR1 SGHVS and CDR2 FNYEAQ. The CDR3 consists of 17 residues. The CDR3 DNA reads TGTGCCAGCAGCGATGACGGGGGGGGCCGGCTCACAGATACGCAGTATTTT. Protein: CASSDDGGGRLTDTQYF.

The chain couples TRBV7-2 to TRBJ1-6; 9 bases are a match to TRBD1. There are 17 residues in the CDR3. The V and J ends lost 5 bases and 4 bases, in that order; junction bases with no gene match: 9. CDR1 SGHTA and CDR2 FQGNSA come from the germline V gene. The CDR3, as DNA: TGTGCCAGCAGCCCCAGAGGGGACAGGGCGTATAATTCACCCCTCCACTTT. It specifies CASSPRGDRAYNSPLHF.